The 24 T cell receptor beta chains listed next were all sequenced from one sample in a study of blood T cell repertoires in COVID-19. The repertoire was sequenced with immunoSEQ multiplex PCR; TCRdb's copy has only in-frame clones and lacks some. This sample has approximately 120,000 clones; around four fifths occur once, and the top ten carry roughly 12%. The sample taken for sequencing was peripheral blood. The receptors were gathered from a man aged 55-75 years with acute or convalescent COVID-19.

V is TRBV7-8 and J is TRBJ2-5; 11 bases align to TRBD2. This CDR3 region has 18 residues. Losses at the gene ends were 1 base for V and 1 base for J; bases not matched to a gene: 8. Germline V gives CDR1 SGHVS, CDR2 FQNEAQ. Written as DNA, the CDR3 is TGTGCCAGCAGCTTAGACACGTGGACTAGCGGGCCCCAAGAGACCCAGTACTTC. Translation: CASSLDTWTSGPQETQYF. The whole variable domain, filled in from reference TRBV7-8 and TRBJ2-5, reads GAGVSQSPRYKVAKRGQDVALRCDPISGHVSLFWYQQALGQGPEFLTYFQNEAQLDKSGLPSDRFFAERPEGSVSTLKIQRTQQEDSAVYLCASSLDTWTSGPQETQYFGPGTRLLVL.

V gene TRBV5-1 combines with J gene TRBJ2-7, with D possibly being TRBD1 (5 bases). Germline V gene lookup returns CDR1 SGHRS and CDR2 YFSETQ. V gave up 0 bases and J gave up 1 base, with 11 bases separating them. CDR3 length: 15 amino acids. CDR3 in amino acids: CASSLDDRRSYEQYF. DNA of the CDR3: TGCGCCAGCAGCTTGGATGACAGAAGGTCCTACGAGCAGTACTTC. The full variable domain, completed using reference TRBV5-1 and TRBJ2-7, is KAGVTQTPRYLIKTRGQQVTLSCSPISGHRSVSWYQQTPGQGLQFLFEYFSETQRNKGNFPGRFSGRQFSNSRSEMNVSTLELGDSALYLCASSLDDRRSYEQYFGPGTRLTVT.

This clone came up once. The chain links TRBV7-9 to TRBJ1-2; 9 bases are shared with TRBD1. Per germline, CDR1 SEHNR and CDR2 FQNEAQ (reference sequence). CDR3 size: 14 residues. Germline trimming cut 5 bases from V and 4 bases from J; bases unmatched to any gene: 5. The CDR3 is CASSSRDRAYGYTF. DNA for the CDR3: TGTGCCAGCAGCAGCCGGGACAGGGCCTATGGCTACACCTTC.

The CDR3 loop reads CASSQEEGGTDTQYF. The DNA of the CDR3 is TGTGCCAGCAGCCAAGAAGAGGGCGGAACAGATACGCAGTATTTT. The chain is built from TRBV4-2 and TRBJ2-3; D might be TRBD2 (5 bases). The CDR3 has 15 residues. Germline CDR1 LGHNA, CDR2 YNFKEQ. Trimming took off 0 bases at V and 3 bases at J, with 10 bases between the two ends.

The V call is TRBV27, the J call TRBJ2-7, with no clear D. CDR3 length: 11 residues. V was shortened by 3 bases and J by 6 bases, with 6 bases between the two germline ends. Germline V gene data show CDR1 as MNHEY and CDR2 as SMNVEV (reference sequence). CDR3 residues: CASSFFGEQYF. The CDR3 nucleotides read TGTGCCAGCAGTTTCTTCGGCGAGCAGTACTTC.

The V call is TRBV5-5, the J call TRBJ2-5; 13 bases align to TRBD2. The CDR3 length is 19 residues. V lost 1 base, J lost 4 bases, and 13 bases stayed unmatched. CDR1 and CDR2 from the germline V gene are SGHKS and YYEKEE (reference sequence). This CDR3 reads CASSLPRLAGGIGGETQYF. CDR3 DNA: TGTGCCAGCAGCTTGCCCAGACTAGCGGGAGGTATTGGAGGAGAGACCCAGTACTTC.

The rearrangement uses TRBV19 and TRBJ1-2, with D perhaps TRBD1 (6 bases). The CDR3 is 16 residues long. The germline CDR1 and CDR2 sequences are LNHDA and SQIVND (reference sequence). The V gene lost 2 bases and the J gene lost 7 bases, with 20 bases spanning the gap. CDR3 in amino acids: CASSINPGHLSGGYTF. The CDR3 region has the DNA TGTGCCAGTAGTATAAACCCGGGACATCTGTCTGGTGGCTACACCTTC. Filled out from reference TRBV19 and TRBJ1-2, the complete variable domain reads DGGITQSPKYLFRKEGQNVTLSCEQNLNHDAMYWYRQDPGQGLRLIYYSQIVNDFQKGDIAEGYSVSREKKESFPLTVTSAQKNPTAFYLCASSINPGHLSGGYTFGSGTRLTVV.

The J gene is TRBJ1-2, the V gene TRBV7-9; 9 nucleotides agree with TRBD1. V was pared by 5 bases and J by 4 bases, with 8 bases of the junction left unmatched. The CDR3 has 15 amino acids. Germline V gene lookup returns CDR1 SEHNR and CDR2 FQNEAQ (reference sequence). The CDR3: CASSPEGTGLYGYTF. The CDR3 DNA follows: TGTGCCAGCAGCCCTGAAGGGACAGGGCTCTATGGCTACACCTTC.

This clone was detected a few times. The chain recombines TRBV2 with TRBJ2-2; 7 bases line up with TRBD1. Germline loops: CDR1 SNHLY, CDR2 FYNNEI. This CDR3 spans 15 amino acids. The ends lost 8 bases at V and 6 bases at J; junction bases unmatched: 12. CDR3 coding DNA: TGTGCCAGCGTGGACCGACAGGGCCTTTCCGGGGAGCTGTTTTTT. Encoded protein: CASVDRQGLSGELFF.

This clone was found once. The chain joins TRBV4-1 to TRBJ2-3, with D perhaps matching TRBD2 (6 bases). This CDR3 comprises 15 residues. Germline assignment: CDR1 MGHRA and CDR2 YSYEKL. Trimming took off 0 bases at V and 6 bases at J, with 13 bases between the two ends. The CDR3 sequence: CASSQDGGAWDTQYF. The CDR3 DNA reads TGCGCCAGCAGCCAAGATGGCGGGGCGTGGGATACGCAGTATTTT.

The chain employs TRBV2 and TRBJ2-7, with 9 bases that match TRBD2. This CDR3 contains 15 residues. The V segment lost 4 bases and the J segment 2 bases; nucleotides outside the gene matches: 6. CDR1 and CDR2 from the germline V gene are SNHLY and FYNNEI. This chain's CDR3 is CASSAETSGTYEQYF. CDR3 DNA sequence: TGTGCCAGCAGTGCGGAGACTAGCGGAACCTACGAGCAGTACTTC.

CDR3 DNA sequence: TGTGCCAGCTCCACTAGCGTGTCGGAGACCCAGTACTTC. As protein: CASSTSVSETQYF. The chain recombines TRBV6-5 with TRBJ2-5; TRBD2 agrees at 7 bases. The V gene's germline CDR1 is MNHEY and CDR2 SVGAGI. Germline trimming cut 8 bases from V and 5 bases from J; bases unmatched to any gene: 8. CDR3 length: 13 amino acids.

The rearrangement links TRBV27 to TRBJ2-1; a weak D match, TRBD1 (5 bases). V was cut by 2 bases and J by 0 bases, with 5 bases left in between. Germline CDR1 and CDR2: MNHEY and SMNVEV (reference sequence). This CDR3 spans 14 amino acids. DNA for the CDR3: TGTGCCAGCAGTTTAAGGGGCTCCTACAATGAGCAGTTCTTC. This encodes CASSLRGSYNEQFF.

V gene TRBV28 combines with J gene TRBJ2-1; TRBD1 aligns across 7 bases. CDR1 is MDHEN, CDR2 SYDVKM, per germline. The CDR3 covers 15 residues. Losses at the gene ends were 7 bases for V and 9 bases for J; bases not matched to a gene: 15. The DNA of the CDR3 is TGTGCCAGCATCGGTCAGGGGGAAATATTGAGTGAGCAGTTCTTC. Amino acids: CASIGQGEILSEQFF.

In its sample, this clone was seen many times. The chain recombines TRBV2 with TRBJ2-1; D gene ambiguous. The germline V and J ends were trimmed by 3 bases and 7 bases, with 13 bases remaining between them. CDR3 length equals 14 residues. The germline V gene has CDR1 SNHLY and CDR2 FYNNEI. The CDR3: CASSDRFFRNEQFF. Written as DNA, the CDR3 is TGTGCCAGCAGTGACCGATTTTTTCGGAATGAGCAGTTCTTC.

The chain employs TRBV28 and TRBJ1-6; possible D gene TRBD1, 5 bases. The CDR3 extends over 16 amino acids. The V and J ends lost 0 bases and 5 bases respectively, with 11 bases between them. Germline values: CDR1 MDHEN, CDR2 SYDVKM. The CDR3 is CASSLWRGSNNSPLHF. The CDR3 DNA reads as TGTGCCAGCAGTTTATGGCGGGGCTCAAATAATTCACCCCTCCACTTT.

The rearrangement joins TRBV12-2 to TRBJ2-1; the listed D gene, TRBD2, was not tested against the DNA. TRBV12-2 is recorded as a pseudogene. This CDR3 has 15 amino acids. CDR3 in DNA: TGTGCAAGTCGCTTAGATCCGACTAGCAGCAATGAGCAGTTCTTC. This translates into CASRLDPTSSNEQFF.

The chain employs TRBV27 and TRBJ2-7; 12 bases agree with TRBD1. The CDR3 covers 19 residues. Trimming removed 0 bases from V and 6 bases from J; junction bases left unmatched: 15. Germline V lookup: CDR1 MNHEY, CDR2 SMNVEV (reference sequence). The CDR3 spells CASSLSPPGQGAKKGEQYF. DNA for the CDR3: TGTGCCAGCAGTTTATCACCTCCGGGACAGGGGGCTAAAAAGGGCGAGCAGTACTTC.

The chain joins TRBV28 to TRBJ1-1, with D maybe TRBD1 (5 bases). Germline-derived CDR1 and CDR2 are MDHEN and SYDVKM. CDR3 length: 12 amino acids. Trimming took 2 bases from V and 8 from J, leaving 9 bases between them. DNA of the CDR3: TGTGCCAGCAGTTTAGGGAGGGACGAAGCTTTCTTT. This codes for CASSLGRDEAFF.

As to this clone: Other DNA sequences in the sample encode the same CDR3. This sequence joins TRBV5-4 and TRBJ1-4, with D maybe TRBD1 (5 bases). Germline CDR1 reads SGHNT; CDR2 reads YYREEE (reference sequence). The V gene lost 4 bases and the J gene lost 0 bases, with 10 bases spanning the gap. The CDR3 sequence is 15 residues long. DNA for the CDR3: TGTGCCAGCAGCCCGACGGGGGCAACTAATGAAAAACTGTTTTTT. Protein: CASSPTGATNEKLFF.

The CDR3 protein is CASSPGEFRSLHF. CDR3 coding DNA: TGTGCCAGCAGCCCAGGGGAATTCAGGTCCCTCCACTTT. V and J are TRBV7-9 and TRBJ1-6, with a possible D match to TRBD1 (6 bases). V dropped 5 bases and J dropped 14 bases, with 16 bases sitting between them. Germline V CDR1 and CDR2: SEHNR, FQNEAQ (reference sequence). There are 13 residues in the CDR3.

The V and J genes are TRBV5-1 and TRBJ2-7; D is uncertain. Trimming cost V 0 bases and J 4 bases, with 8 bases left between them. The CDR3 runs 13 residues. The germline gives CDR1 SGHRS, CDR2 YFSETQ. CDR3 bases: TGCGCCAGCAGCTTGGCCGACATGTACGAGCAGTACTTC. Amino acids: CASSLADMYEQYF.

The chain recombines TRBV7-9 with TRBJ2-5, with 7 bases matching TRBD1. With 5 bases clipped from V and 8 bases from J, the junction kept 14 bases outside the gene matches. This CDR3 spans 15 amino acids. CDR1 is SEHNR and CDR2 is FQNEAQ in the germline V gene (reference sequence). In DNA, the CDR3 is TGTGCCAGCAGCCGAGTCGAGGGGGCGGCTCATACCCAGTACTTC. It translates to CASSRVEGAAHTQYF.

The rearrangement joins TRBV30 to TRBJ1-2, with D perhaps matching TRBD1 (5 bases). V was shortened by 5 bases and J by 1 base, with 14 bases between the two germline ends. Germline V gene lookup returns CDR1 GTSNPN and CDR2 SVGIG (reference sequence). CDR3 size: 14 residues. CDR3 DNA sequence: TGTGCCTGGGGCCTAAAGGGGATTAACTATGGCTACACCTTC. Protein: CAWGLKGINYGYTF.